The 32 T cell receptor beta chains in this list originate from one sample, sequenced in a study of neurological immune-mediated disorders. As for time point: longitudinal time-point 2. TCRdb redid the calling of the 5' RACE reads with MiXCR, one entry per CDR3 protein. The repertoire includes under 100,000 distinct CDR3 sequences, less than 15% of them detected once, and roughly 5% sits in the top ten. Sequencing was carried out using PBMCs. The receptors were gathered from a female donor with HTLV-1-associated myelopathy (HAM/TSP).

This clonotype was recorded at least ten times. This rearrangement joins TRBV28 to TRBJ2-3; maybe TRBD1 (5 bases). CDR1 MDHEN and CDR2 SYDVKM come from the germline V gene. V was trimmed by 6 bases and J by 1 base, leaving 8 bases between them. CDR3 length: 13 residues. The CDR3 DNA reads TGTGCCAGCAGGAAGACAGGCACAGATACGCAGTATTTT. Translation gives CASRKTGTDTQYF.

This clonotype was picked up one time. The V gene is TRBV11-2, the J gene TRBJ2-3, with TRBD1 matching over 7 bases. Trimming took 3 bases from V and 5 from J; bases not matched to a gene: 17. CDR1 is SGHAT and CDR2 is FQNNGV in the germline V gene. CDR3 size: 18 residues. DNA for the CDR3: TGTGCCAGCAGCTTTAATTGGGGATCCAACAGGGGAGAAGATACGCAGTATTTT. Encoded protein: CASSFNWGSNRGEDTQYF.

In regard to this clonotype: The junction does not match germline at one end; this may be a read error. The chain links TRBV12-3 or TRBV12-4 to TRBJ2-2; D may be TRBD1 or TRBD2 (5 bases each). The CDR3 totals 15 residues. The CDR3 nucleotides read TGTGCCAGCAGGTCTATGGGGCCCGACACCGGGGAGCTGTTTTTC. Translated: CASRSMGPDTGELFF.

The table lists this clonotype with many counts. The chain employs TRBV20-1 and TRBJ2-4, with TRBD1 matching over 8 bases. The germline gives CDR1 DFQATT, CDR2 SNEGSKA (reference sequence). After removal of 2 bases from V and 7 bases from J, the junction contained 4 bases not matched to a gene. The CDR3 totals 13 residues. CDR3 protein: CSARQGARNIQYF. The CDR3 bases are TGCAGTGCTAGACAGGGGGCGCGGAACATTCAGTACTTC.

This clonotype was seen many times. V is TRBV5-1 and J is TRBJ1-3, with 8 bases matching TRBD1. Unmatched junction bases numbered 1, after V lost 1 base and J lost 7 bases. The CDR3 is 13 residues long. CDR1 is SGHRS, CDR2 YFSETQ, per germline. Here the CDR3 reads CASSLQGANTIYF. CDR3 DNA: TGCGCCAGCAGCTTGCAGGGGGCGAACACCATATATTTT.

This clonotype was seen at least ten times. This sequence joins TRBV28 and TRBJ1-6, with a weak D call TRBD1 (5 bases). The CDR3 runs to 16 residues. Germline lookup yields CDR1 MDHEN and CDR2 SYDVKM. V dropped 6 bases and J dropped 0 bases, with 12 bases sitting between them. CDR3 coding DNA: TGTGCCAGCAGCTCTTGGGGGAGCTCCTATAATTCACCCCTCCACTTT. It codes for CASSSWGSSYNSPLHF.

This clonotype was seen ten or more times. V usage is TRBV5-1 and J usage is TRBJ2-7, with no clear D. V gave up 0 bases and J gave up 0 bases, with 10 bases separating them. CDR3 length: 15 amino acids. Germline CDR1 SGHRS, CDR2 YFSETQ. This CDR3 reads CASSLVAASSYEQYF. DNA for the CDR3: TGCGCCAGCAGCTTGGTCGCAGCCAGCTCCTACGAGCAGTACTTC.

At least ten counts were recorded for this clonotype. This chain uses TRBV4-1 with TRBJ2-1; 10 bases align to TRBD1. The germline V gene encodes CDR1 MGHRA and CDR2 YSYEKL. CDR3 length: 15 residues. V trimming: 0 bases; J trimming: 7 bases; junction bases outside the gene matches: 3. The CDR3 is CASSQEGQGMNEQFF. CDR3 DNA sequence: TGCGCCAGCAGCCAAGAGGGACAGGGGATGAATGAGCAGTTCTTC.

As regards this clonotype: A clone one base away is much larger, so this may be a read error. The chain joins TRBV6-5 to TRBJ2-4; 7 nucleotides match TRBD1. The CDR3 is 13 amino acids. Germline CDR1 reads MNHEY; CDR2 reads SVGAGI. The CDR3 DNA sequence: TGTGCCACCGGGGTGGACAGGAAAATCATTCAGTACTTC. Its protein is CATGVDRKIIQYF.

In its sample, this clonotype was seen many times. This chain links TRBV4-1 with TRBJ2-3; the D call may be TRBD1 or TRBD2 (6 bases each). V lost 0 bases to trimming and J lost 13 bases, with 14 bases between them. Germline-derived CDR1 and CDR2 are MGHRA and YSYEKL. CDR3 length: 13 residues. CDR3 protein: CASSQDVGGGKYF. CDR3 DNA: TGCGCCAGCAGCCAAGATGTGGGGGGCGGGAAGTATTTT.

This clonotype was seen repeatedly, ten times or more. The chain has TRBV20-1 and TRBJ2-3; TRBD2 agrees at 14 bases. In germline, CDR1 is DFQATT, CDR2 SNEGSKA (reference sequence). This CDR3 region has 17 residues. V lost 3 bases to trimming and J lost 4 bases; unmatched junction nucleotides: 9. This CDR3 is CSASPRTSGGRADTQYF. CDR3 nucleotide sequence: TGCAGTGCTAGCCCCCGGACTAGCGGGGGGAGGGCAGATACGCAGTATTTT.

This clonotype appeared many times. This chain links TRBV20-1 with TRBJ2-3; no clear D gene. There are 13 residues in the CDR3. Trimming left V 8 bases short and J 1 base short, with 13 bases between. Germline V gene sequence: CDR1 DFQATT, CDR2 SNEGSKA (reference sequence). In DNA, the CDR3 is TGCAGTCACGATGGAAGGGGCACAGATACGCAGTATTTT. This translates into CSHDGRGTDTQYF.

Of note for this clonotype: The junction departs from germline at one end; a sequencing error may be responsible. The chain links TRBV7-2 to TRBJ2-5, with D uncertain. Germline loops: CDR1 SGHTA, CDR2 FQGNSA. There are 13 residues in the CDR3. CDR3 loop: CASSLAPQDTLYF. In nucleotides, the CDR3 is TGTGCCAGCAGCTTAGCGCCCCAAGATACCCTGTACTTC.

At least ten counts were recorded for this clonotype. The chain uses TRBV4-2 and TRBJ2-5; perhaps TRBD1 as D (5 bases). CDR3 size: 16 residues. V lost 0 bases and J lost 3, with 14 bases in between. Germline V gene lookup returns CDR1 LGHNA and CDR2 YNFKEQ. In DNA, the CDR3 is TGTGCCAGCAGCCAAGATGGAAGCAGGGTCGAAGAGACCCAGTACTTC. This translates into CASSQDGSRVEETQYF.

As for this clonotype: It is likely a read error, because the conserved phenylalanine at the end of the CDR3 is missing. The CDR3 loop reads CASSLRGRHEQYL. The CDR3 coding sequence is TGTGCCAGCAGTCTGCGGGGTCGACACGAGCAGTACTTA. This rearrangement joins TRBV28 to TRBJ2-7; possible D gene TRBD2, 6 bases. The CDR3 length is 13 residues. Germline CDR1 MDHEN, CDR2 SYDVKM. The V end was cut by 5 bases, the J end by 5 bases, with 13 bases between.

In its sample, this clonotype was seen a few times. The gene calls are TRBV7-2 and TRBJ2-1; 11 bases match TRBD1. Germline values: CDR1 SGHTA, CDR2 FQGNSA. Trimming took 5 bases from V and 7 from J; bases not matched to a gene: 10. There are 16 residues in the CDR3. CDR3 region: CASSPFTGTGGNEQFF. In DNA, the CDR3 is TGTGCCAGCAGCCCCTTCACGGGGACAGGGGGGAATGAGCAGTTCTTC.

The chain joins TRBV10-1 to TRBJ2-1, with D perhaps given as TRBD1 or TRBD2 (5 bases each). The V gene lost 7 bases and the J gene lost 0 bases, with 16 bases spanning the gap. From germline, CDR1 is WNHNN and CDR2 SYGVQD (reference sequence). CDR3 length: 16 residues. CDR3 amino acids: CASIGGRQGSYNEQFF. The CDR3, as DNA: TGCGCCAGCATAGGCGGGCGGCAGGGCTCCTACAATGAGCAGTTCTTC.

This clonotype was recorded many times. This chain connects TRBV4-1 to TRBJ2-7; 9 nucleotides match TRBD1. V shed 0 bases, J shed 5 bases, and the junction held 11 bases outside the gene matches. Looked up from germline, CDR1 is MGHRA and CDR2 is YSYEKL. CDR3 size: 17 residues. This CDR3 reads CASSQEFWTGELNEQYF. The DNA of the CDR3 is TGCGCCAGCAGCCAAGAATTCTGGACAGGGGAGCTCAACGAGCAGTACTTC.

As concerns this clonotype: Since a much larger clone is just one base distant, this may be a read error. This sequence joins TRBV25-1 and TRBJ1-2, with no clear D. The CDR3 sequence is 14 residues long. The ends were cut back, 7 bases at V and 4 bases at J, with 16 bases in the middle. Germline CDR1 is MGHDK and CDR2 is SYGVNS. The CDR3, as DNA: TGTGCCAGCAATGACAAGTACGACTCCTATGGCTACACCTTC. This gives the protein CASNDKYDSYGYTF.

This clonotype was found many times. The genes are TRBV11-1 and TRBJ2-7; either TRBD1 or TRBD2 may fit D (5 bases each). The ends were cut back, 5 bases at V and 0 bases at J, with 14 bases in the middle. The CDR3 is 15 amino acids. Per germline, CDR1 SGHAT and CDR2 FQDESV (reference sequence). The CDR3 coding sequence is TGTGCCAGCAGCCATCCTAATGGGGGCTCCTACGAGCAGTACTTC. This sequence encodes CASSHPNGGSYEQYF. The whole variable domain, filled in from reference TRBV11-1 and TRBJ2-7, reads EAEVAQSPRYKITEKSQAVAFWCDPISGHATLYWYRQILGQGPELLVQFQDESVVDDSQLPKDRFSAERLKGVDSTLKIQPAELGDSAMYLCASSHPNGGSYEQYFGPGTRLTVT.

The chain recombines TRBV7-2 with TRBJ2-3; 9 nucleotides match TRBD2. V dropped 1 base and J dropped 6; count of bases not matched to a gene: 2. The CDR3 loop spans 14 amino acids. Germline V gene lookup returns CDR1 SGHTA and CDR2 FQGNSA. CDR3 DNA sequence: TGTGCCAGCAGCTTAGGGCTAGCGGGGGATACGCAGTATTTT. Its protein is CASSLGLAGDTQYF.

In this sample, this clonotype turned up many times. This chain joins TRBV20-1 and TRBJ2-5; D tentatively reads TRBD1 or TRBD2 (6 bases each). CDR3 length: 15 residues. V was trimmed by 1 base and J by 1 base, leaving 13 bases between them. Per germline, CDR1 DFQATT and CDR2 SNEGSKA (reference sequence). CDR3: CSARGGGRVQETQYF. The CDR3 region has the DNA TGCAGTGCTAGAGGAGGGGGGCGCGTCCAAGAGACCCAGTACTTC.

This clonotype was detected many times. The J gene is TRBJ1-1, the V gene TRBV6-5; 12 nucleotides line up with TRBD1. V shed 6 bases and J 1 base; nucleotides not matched to a gene: 3. The CDR3 is 15 amino acids. From germline, CDR1 is MNHEY and CDR2 SVGAGI. The CDR3 DNA is TGTGCCAGCAGGGGACAGGGGGCTGGGAACACTGAAGCTTTCTTT. This translates into CASRGQGAGNTEAFF.

This sequence joins TRBV7-9 and TRBJ2-1, with 9 bases fitting TRBD1. The CDR3 has 15 amino acids. Trimming removed 0 bases from V and 5 bases from J; junction bases left unmatched: 2. CDR1 and CDR2 (germline): SEHNR, FQNEAQ (reference sequence). CDR3 region: CASSLAGTGNNEQFF. The CDR3 nucleotides are TGTGCCAGCAGCTTAGCCGGGACAGGGAACAATGAGCAGTTCTTC.

Ten or more counts support this clonotype. The DNA for the CDR3 is TGCAGCGTCGAGGCCCCCGGGACAGGGGGCAACTATGGCTACACCTTC. Protein product: CSVEAPGTGGNYGYTF. This sequence joins TRBV29-1 and TRBJ1-2; 12 nucleotides agree with TRBD1. Germline CDR1 reads SQVTM; CDR2 reads ANQGSEA. V was pared by 6 bases and J by 2 bases, with 10 bases of the junction left unmatched. The CDR3 sequence is 16 residues long.

The sample holds a few counts of this clonotype. This chain joins TRBV12-3 or TRBV12-4 and TRBJ2-3; 10 bases agree with TRBD1. J gave up 4 bases and V 6 bases, and 4 bases lay outside the gene matches. The CDR3 is 14 amino acids. CDR3 sequence reads: CASRRTGGSDTQYF. The DNA of the CDR3 is TGTGCCAGCAGGCGGACAGGGGGATCAGATACGCAGTATTTT.

By its share, this clonotype is medium-sized. The V gene is TRBV5-5, the J gene TRBJ1-4, with D perhaps TRBD1 (5 bases). The CDR3 loop spans 12 amino acids. Germline V CDR1 and CDR2: SGHKS, YYEKEE (reference sequence). Between the trimmed V and J ends, which lost 3 bases and 6 bases, there was a span of 6 bases. Here the CDR3 DNA reads TGTGCCAGCAGCTCAGGGTATGAAAAACTGTTTTTT. Amino acid sequence: CASSSGYEKLFF. The full variable domain, completed using reference TRBV5-5 and TRBJ1-4, is DAGVTQSPTHLIKTRGQQVTLRCSPISGHKSVSWYQQVLGQGPQFIFQYYEKEERGRGNFPDRFSARQFPNYSSELNVNALLLGDSALYLCASSSGYEKLFFGSGTQLSVL.

This clonotype was found many times. The gene calls are TRBV4-1 and TRBJ2-2; no clear D gene. The germline V and J ends were trimmed by 4 bases and 9 bases, with 9 bases remaining between them. Germline CDR1 and CDR2: MGHRA and YSYEKL. The length of the CDR3 is 12 residues. The CDR3 coding sequence is TGCGCCAGCAGCCTGGATCCTTGGGAGCTGTTTTTT. The encoded protein is CASSLDPWELFF.

This clonotype was detected ten times or more. V and J are TRBV10-2 and TRBJ2-4; D is possibly TRBD2 (5 bases). Germline lookup yields CDR1 WSHSY and CDR2 SAAADI. The V end lost 5 bases, the J end lost 9 bases, and 11 bases lay between the germline ends. The CDR3 has 12 amino acids. The CDR3 protein is CASSLEASIQYF. The CDR3 nucleotides are TGCGCCAGCAGTTTGGAGGCAAGCATTCAGTACTTC.

Many counts were recorded for this clonotype. The gene calls are TRBV7-9 and TRBJ1-1; 8 positions agree with TRBD1. Per the germline V gene, CDR1 is SEHNR and CDR2 is FQNEAQ (reference sequence). The trim removed 5 bases at V and 1 base at J, leaving 6 bases unmatched. The CDR3 loop spans 15 amino acids. CDR3 DNA: TGTGCCAGCAGCCCGACAGGGGCGTGGAACACTGAAGCTTTCTTT. It encodes CASSPTGAWNTEAFF.

With respect to this clonotype: A read error may explain this, as a much larger clone is one base away. The chain uses TRBV6-6 and TRBJ1-1; 12 nucleotides match TRBD1. The CDR3 is 16 amino acids. Germline-derived CDR1 and CDR2 are MNHNY and SVGAGI (reference sequence). The J segment lost 4 bases and the V segment lost 4 bases, leaving 7 bases of the junction unmatched. The CDR3 DNA reads as TGTGCCAGCAGTTCGGGACAGGGGGCGCAGGGCACTGAAGCTTTCTTT. Amino acids: CASSSGQGAQGTEAFF.

The gene calls are TRBV10-2 and TRBJ2-2, with 7 bases that match TRBD1. Looked up from germline, CDR1 is WSHSY and CDR2 is SAAADI. The trim removed 5 bases at V and 1 base at J, leaving 7 bases unmatched. This CDR3 has 16 amino acids. This CDR3 is CASSPAGTENTGELFF. DNA for the CDR3: TGCGCCAGCAGTCCCGCCGGGACAGAGAACACCGGGGAGCTGTTTTTT.